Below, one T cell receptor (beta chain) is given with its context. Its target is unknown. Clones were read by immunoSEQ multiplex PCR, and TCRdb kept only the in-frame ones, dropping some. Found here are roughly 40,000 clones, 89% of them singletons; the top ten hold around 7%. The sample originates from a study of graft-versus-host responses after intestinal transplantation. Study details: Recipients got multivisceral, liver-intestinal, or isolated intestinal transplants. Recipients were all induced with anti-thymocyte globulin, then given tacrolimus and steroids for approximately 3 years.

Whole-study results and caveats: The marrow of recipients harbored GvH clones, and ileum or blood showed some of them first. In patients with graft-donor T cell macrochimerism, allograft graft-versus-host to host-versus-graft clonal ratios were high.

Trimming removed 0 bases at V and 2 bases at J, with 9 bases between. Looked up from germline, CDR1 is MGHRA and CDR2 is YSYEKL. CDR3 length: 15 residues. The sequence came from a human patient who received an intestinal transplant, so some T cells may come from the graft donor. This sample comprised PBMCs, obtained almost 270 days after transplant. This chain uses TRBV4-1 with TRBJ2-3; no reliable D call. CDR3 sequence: CASSQENRITDTQYF. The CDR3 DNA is TGCGCCAGCAGCCAAGAAAACAGAATCACAGATACGCAGTATTTT.